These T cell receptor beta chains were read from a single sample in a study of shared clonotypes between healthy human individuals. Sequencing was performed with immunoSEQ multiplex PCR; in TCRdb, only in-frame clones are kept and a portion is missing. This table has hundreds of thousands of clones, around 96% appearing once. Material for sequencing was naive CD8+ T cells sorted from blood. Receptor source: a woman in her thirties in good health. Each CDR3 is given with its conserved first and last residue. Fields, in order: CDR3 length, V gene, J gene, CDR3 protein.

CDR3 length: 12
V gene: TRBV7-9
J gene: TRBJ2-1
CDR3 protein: CASSPSQDEQFF

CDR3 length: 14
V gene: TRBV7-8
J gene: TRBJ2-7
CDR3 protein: CASSLERLANEQYF

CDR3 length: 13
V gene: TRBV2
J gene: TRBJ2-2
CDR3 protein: CASGKDYTGELFF

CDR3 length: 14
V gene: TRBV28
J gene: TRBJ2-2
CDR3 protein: CASSGRTNTGELFF

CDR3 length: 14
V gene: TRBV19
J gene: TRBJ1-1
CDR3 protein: CASRTTLEGTEAFF

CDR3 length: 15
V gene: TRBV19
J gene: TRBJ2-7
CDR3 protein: CASSIGLAGAIEQYF

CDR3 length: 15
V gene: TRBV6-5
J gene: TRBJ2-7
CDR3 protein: CASSLRLAGAYEQYF

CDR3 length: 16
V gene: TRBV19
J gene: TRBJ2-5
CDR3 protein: CASSIDGAGQSETQYF

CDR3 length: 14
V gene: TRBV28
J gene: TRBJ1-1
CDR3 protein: CASRGREVFTEAFF

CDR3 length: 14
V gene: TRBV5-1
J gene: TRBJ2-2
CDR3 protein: CASSLEQGMGELFF

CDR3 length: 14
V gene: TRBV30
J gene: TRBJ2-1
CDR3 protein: CAWEAQGSYNEQFF

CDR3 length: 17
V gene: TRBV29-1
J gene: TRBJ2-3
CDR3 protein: CSVVWREAQEVTDTQYF

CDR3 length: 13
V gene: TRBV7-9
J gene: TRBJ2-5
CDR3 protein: CASSPGSQETQYF

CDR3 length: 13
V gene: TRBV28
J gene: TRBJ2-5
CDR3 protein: CASSFSGEETQYF

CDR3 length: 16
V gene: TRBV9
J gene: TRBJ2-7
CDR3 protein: CASSAGGLAGAYEQYF

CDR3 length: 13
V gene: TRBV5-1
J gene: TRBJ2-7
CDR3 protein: CASSLSGRVEQYF

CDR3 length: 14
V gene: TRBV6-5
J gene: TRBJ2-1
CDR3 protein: CASSYSPDYNEQFF

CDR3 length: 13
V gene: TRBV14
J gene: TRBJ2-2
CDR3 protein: CASSFGNTGELFF

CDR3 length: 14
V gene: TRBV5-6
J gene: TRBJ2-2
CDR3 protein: CASSPEVNTGELFF

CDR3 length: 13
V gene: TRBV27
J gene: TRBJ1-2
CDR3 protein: CASSFSNTYGYTF

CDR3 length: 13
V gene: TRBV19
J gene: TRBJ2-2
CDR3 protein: CASSAMYSGELFF

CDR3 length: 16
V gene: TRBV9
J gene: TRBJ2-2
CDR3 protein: CASTGQAGTEEGELFF

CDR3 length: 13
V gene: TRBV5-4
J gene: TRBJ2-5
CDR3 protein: CASSLEASEVGYF

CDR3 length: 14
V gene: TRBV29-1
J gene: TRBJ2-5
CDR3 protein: CSVAGTTLQETQYF

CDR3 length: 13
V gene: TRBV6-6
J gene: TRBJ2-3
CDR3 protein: CASNNWSTDTQYF

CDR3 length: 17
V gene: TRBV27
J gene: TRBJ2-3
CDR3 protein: CASSLLGEALRADTQYF

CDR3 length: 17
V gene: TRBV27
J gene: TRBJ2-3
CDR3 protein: CASSLSGDREGADTQYF

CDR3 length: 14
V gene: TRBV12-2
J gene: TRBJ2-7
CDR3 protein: CASRPRQGAYEQYF

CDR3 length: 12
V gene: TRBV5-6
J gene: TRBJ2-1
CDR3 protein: CASSASGSEQFF

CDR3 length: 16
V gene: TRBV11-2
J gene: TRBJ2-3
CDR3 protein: CASSFAREWDTDTQYF

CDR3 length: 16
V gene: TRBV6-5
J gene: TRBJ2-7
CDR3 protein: CASSSFRGTSAHEQYF

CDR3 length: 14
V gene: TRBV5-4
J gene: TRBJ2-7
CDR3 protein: CASSLTGTYYEQYF

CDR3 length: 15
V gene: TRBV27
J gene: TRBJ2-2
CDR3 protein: CASMGRGTLGGELFF

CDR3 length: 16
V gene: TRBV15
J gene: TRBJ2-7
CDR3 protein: CATSRERTVGTYEQYF

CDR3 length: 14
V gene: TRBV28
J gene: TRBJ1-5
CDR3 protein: CASSSRRNNQPQHF

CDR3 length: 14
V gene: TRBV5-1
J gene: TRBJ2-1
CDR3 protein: CASSLVSSWDEQFF

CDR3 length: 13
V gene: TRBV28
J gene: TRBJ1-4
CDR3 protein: CASSLGQGNPKVF

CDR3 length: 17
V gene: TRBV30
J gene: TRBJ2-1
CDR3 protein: CASTPRGIAIGGNEQFF

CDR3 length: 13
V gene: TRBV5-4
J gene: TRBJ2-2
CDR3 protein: CASRPEYTGELFF

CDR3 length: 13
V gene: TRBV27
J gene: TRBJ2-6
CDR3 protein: CASSEGMANVLTF

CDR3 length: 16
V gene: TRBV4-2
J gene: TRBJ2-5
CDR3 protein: CASSQEFREGGETQYF

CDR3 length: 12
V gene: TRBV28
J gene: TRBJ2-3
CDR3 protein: CASSPYTDTQYF

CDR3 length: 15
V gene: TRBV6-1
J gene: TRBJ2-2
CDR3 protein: CASSELAGGTGELFF

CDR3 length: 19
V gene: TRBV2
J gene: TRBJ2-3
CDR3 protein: CASSDPGLAGAPIADTQYF

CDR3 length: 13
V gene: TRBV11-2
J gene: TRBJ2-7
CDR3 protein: CASSSGTTYEQYF

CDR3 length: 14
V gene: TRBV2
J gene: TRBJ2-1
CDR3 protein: CASSVLAGDNEQFF

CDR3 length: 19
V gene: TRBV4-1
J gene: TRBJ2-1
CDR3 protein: CASSQDPNRGNLEYNEQFF

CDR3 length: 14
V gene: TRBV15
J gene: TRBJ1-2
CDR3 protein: CATSRDFASYGYTF